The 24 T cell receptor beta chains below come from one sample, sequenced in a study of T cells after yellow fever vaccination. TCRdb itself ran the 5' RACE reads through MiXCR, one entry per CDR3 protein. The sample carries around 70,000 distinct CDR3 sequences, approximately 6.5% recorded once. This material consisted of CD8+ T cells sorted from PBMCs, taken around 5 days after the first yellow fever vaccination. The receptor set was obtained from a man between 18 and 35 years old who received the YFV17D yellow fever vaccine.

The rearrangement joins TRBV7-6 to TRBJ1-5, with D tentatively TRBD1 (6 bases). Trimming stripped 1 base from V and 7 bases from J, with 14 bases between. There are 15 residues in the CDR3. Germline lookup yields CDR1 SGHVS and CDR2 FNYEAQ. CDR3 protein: CASSLGSRGGQPQHF. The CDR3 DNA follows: TGTGCCAGCAGCTTAGGGAGCAGGGGAGGACAGCCCCAGCATTTT.

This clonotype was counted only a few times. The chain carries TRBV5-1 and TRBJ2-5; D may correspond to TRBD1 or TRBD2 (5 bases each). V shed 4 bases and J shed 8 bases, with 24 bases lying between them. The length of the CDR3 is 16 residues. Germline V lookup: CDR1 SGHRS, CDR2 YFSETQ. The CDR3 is CASSITGRGTDPTQYF. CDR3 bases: TGCGCCAGCAGCATAACCGGCAGAGGGACCGATCCAACCCAGTACTTC.

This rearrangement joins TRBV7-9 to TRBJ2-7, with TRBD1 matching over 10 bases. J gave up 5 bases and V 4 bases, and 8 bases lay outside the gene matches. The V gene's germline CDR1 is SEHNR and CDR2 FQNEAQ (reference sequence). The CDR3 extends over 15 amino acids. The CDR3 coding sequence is TGTGCCAGCAGCTCCCCCGGGACAGGGGTTCACGAGCAGTACGTC. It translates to CASSSPGTGVHEQYV.

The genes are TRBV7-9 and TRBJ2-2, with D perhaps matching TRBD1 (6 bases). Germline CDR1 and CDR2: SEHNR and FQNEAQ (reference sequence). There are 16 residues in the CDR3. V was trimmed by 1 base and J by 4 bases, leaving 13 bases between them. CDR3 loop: CASSLDFPGATGELFF. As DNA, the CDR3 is TGTGCCAGCAGCTTAGATTTCCCAGGGGCCACCGGGGAGCTGTTTTTT.

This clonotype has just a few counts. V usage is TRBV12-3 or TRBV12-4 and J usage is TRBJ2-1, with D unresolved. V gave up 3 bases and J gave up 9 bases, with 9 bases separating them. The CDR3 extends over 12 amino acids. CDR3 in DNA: TGTGCCAGCAGTTTTGGGTTCGCTGAGCAGTTCTTC. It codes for CASSFGFAEQFF.

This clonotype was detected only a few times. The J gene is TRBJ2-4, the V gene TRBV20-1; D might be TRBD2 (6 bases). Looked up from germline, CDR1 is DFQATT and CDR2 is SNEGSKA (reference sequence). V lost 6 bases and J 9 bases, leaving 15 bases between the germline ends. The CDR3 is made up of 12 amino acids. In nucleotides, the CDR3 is TGCAGTGCAGTCTTGGGGGGTGGCATTCAGTACTTC. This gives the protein CSAVLGGGIQYF.

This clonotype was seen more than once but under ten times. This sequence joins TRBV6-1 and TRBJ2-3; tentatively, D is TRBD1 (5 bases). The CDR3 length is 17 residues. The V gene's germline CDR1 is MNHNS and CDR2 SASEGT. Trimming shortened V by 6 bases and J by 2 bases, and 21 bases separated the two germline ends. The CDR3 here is CASRSDSSYIFTDTQYF. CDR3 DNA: TGTGCCAGCAGAAGCGACAGTTCTTATATCTTCACAGATACGCAGTATTTT.

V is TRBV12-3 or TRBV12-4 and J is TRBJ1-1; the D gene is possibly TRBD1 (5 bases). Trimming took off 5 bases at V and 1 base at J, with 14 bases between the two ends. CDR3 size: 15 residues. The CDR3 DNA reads TGTGCCAGCAGTCCCCGGGACGGAAAGAACACTGAAGCTTTCTTT. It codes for CASSPRDGKNTEAFF.

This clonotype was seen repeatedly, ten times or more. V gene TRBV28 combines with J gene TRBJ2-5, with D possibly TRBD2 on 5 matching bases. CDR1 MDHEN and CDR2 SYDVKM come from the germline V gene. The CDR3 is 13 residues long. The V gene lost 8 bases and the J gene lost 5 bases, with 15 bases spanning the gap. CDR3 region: CASLIRGAETQYF. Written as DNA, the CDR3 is TGTGCCAGCCTTATTCGGGGTGCCGAGACCCAGTACTTC.

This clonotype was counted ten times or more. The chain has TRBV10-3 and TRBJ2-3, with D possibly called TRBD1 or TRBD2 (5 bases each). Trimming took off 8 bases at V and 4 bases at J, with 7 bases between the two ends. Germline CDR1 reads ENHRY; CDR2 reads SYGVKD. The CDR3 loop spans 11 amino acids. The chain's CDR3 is CAIEGPDTQYF. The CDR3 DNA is TGTGCCATCGAGGGGCCAGATACGCAGTATTTT.

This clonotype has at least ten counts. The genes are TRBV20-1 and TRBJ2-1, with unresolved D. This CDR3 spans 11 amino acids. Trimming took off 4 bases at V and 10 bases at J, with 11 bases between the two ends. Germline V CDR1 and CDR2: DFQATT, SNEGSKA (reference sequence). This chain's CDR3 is CSAMRIREQFF. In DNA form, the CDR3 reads TGCAGTGCTATGCGAATCCGAGAGCAGTTCTTC.

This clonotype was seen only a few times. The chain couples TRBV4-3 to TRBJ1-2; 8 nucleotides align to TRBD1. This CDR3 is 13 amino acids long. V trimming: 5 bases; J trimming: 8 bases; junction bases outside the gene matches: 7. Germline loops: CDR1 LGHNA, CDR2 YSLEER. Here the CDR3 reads CASSMETGEGYTF. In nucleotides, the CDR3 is TGCGCCAGCAGCATGGAGACAGGGGAGGGCTACACCTTC.

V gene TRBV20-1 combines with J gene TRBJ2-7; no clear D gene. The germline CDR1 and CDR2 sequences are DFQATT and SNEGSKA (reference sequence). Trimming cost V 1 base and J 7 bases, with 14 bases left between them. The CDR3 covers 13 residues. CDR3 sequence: CSARGTVVEEQYF. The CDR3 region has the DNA TGCAGTGCTAGAGGCACGGTGGTCGAGGAGCAGTACTTC.

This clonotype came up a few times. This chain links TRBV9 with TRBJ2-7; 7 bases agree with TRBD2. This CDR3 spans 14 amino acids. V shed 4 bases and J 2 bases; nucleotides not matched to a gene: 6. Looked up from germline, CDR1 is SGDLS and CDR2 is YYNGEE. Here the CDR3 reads CASSFTGTTYEQYF. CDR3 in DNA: TGTGCCAGCAGCTTTACCGGGACTACCTACGAGCAGTACTTC.

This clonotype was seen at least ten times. CDR3 DNA: TGTGCCAGCAGTCCGGGATTCCCCTACGAGCAGTACTTC. Protein product: CASSPGFPYEQYF. This chain joins TRBV6-1 and TRBJ2-7; tentatively, D is TRBD2 (5 bases). V was pared by 5 bases and J by 2 bases, with 10 bases between. Germline V gene lookup returns CDR1 MNHNS and CDR2 SASEGT. The CDR3 is made up of 13 amino acids.

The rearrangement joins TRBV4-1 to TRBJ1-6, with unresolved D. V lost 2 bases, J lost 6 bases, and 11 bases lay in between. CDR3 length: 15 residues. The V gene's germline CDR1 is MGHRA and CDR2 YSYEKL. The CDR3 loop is CASSQFRQLNSPLHF. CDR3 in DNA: TGCGCCAGCAGCCAATTCAGACAACTTAATTCACCCCTCCACTTT.

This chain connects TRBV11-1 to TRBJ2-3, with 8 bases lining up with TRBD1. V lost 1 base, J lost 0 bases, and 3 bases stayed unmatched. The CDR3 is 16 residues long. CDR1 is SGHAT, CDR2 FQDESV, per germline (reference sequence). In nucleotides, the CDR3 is TGTGCCAGCAGCTTAGGTGGGACAGGAAGCACAGATACGCAGTATTTT. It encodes CASSLGGTGSTDTQYF.

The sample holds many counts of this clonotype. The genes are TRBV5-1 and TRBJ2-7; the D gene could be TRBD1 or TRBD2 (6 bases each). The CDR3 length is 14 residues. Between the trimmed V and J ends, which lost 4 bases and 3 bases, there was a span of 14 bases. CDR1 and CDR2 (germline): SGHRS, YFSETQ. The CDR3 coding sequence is TGCGCCAGCAGCGCGGGCGGGACAAGCTACGAGCAGTACTTC. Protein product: CASSAGGTSYEQYF.

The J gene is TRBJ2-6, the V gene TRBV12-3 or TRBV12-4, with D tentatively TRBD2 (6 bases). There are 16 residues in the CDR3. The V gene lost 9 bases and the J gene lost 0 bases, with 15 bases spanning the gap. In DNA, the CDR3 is TGTGCCAGGACGGGACGGGAGAACTCTGGGGCCAACGTCCTGACTTTC. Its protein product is CARTGRENSGANVLTF.

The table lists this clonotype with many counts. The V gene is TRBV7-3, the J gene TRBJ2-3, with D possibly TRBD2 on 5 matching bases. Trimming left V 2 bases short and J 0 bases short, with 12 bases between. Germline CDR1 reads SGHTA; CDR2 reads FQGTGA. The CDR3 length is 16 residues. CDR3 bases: TGTGCCAGCAGCTTAGCCGTCAGCGGCAGCACAGATACGCAGTATTTT. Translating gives CASSLAVSGSTDTQYF.

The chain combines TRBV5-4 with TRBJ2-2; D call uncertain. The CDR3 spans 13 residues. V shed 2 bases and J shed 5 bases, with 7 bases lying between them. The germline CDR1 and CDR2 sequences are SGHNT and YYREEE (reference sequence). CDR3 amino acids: CASSFMGTGELFF. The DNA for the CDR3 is TGTGCCAGCAGCTTCATGGGAACCGGGGAGCTGTTTTTT.

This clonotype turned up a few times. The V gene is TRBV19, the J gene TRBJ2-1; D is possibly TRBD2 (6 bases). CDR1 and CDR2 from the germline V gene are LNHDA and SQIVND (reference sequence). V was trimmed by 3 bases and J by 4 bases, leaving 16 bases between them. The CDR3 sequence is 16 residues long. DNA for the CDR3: TGTGCCAGTAGTATTCTTGGAGGGGTTATATACAATGAGCAGTTCTTC. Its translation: CASSILGGVIYNEQFF. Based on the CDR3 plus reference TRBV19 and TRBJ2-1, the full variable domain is DGGITQSPKYLFRKEGQNVTLSCEQNLNHDAMYWYRQDPGQGLRLIYYSQIVNDFQKGDIAEGYSVSREKKESFPLTVTSAQKNPTAFYLCASSILGGVIYNEQFFGPGTRLTVL.

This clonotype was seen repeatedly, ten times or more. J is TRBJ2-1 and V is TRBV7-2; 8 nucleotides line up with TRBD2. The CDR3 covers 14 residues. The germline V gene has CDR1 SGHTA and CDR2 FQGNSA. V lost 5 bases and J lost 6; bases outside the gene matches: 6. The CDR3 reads CASSEGLAINEQFF. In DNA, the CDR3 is TGTGCCAGCAGCGAAGGACTAGCCATCAATGAGCAGTTCTTC.

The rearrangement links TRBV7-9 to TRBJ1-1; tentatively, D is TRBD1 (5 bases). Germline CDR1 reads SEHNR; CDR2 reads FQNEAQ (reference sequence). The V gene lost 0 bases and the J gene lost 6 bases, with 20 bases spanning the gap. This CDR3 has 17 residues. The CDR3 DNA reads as TGTGCCAGCAGCTTAGCTGTAGGGGTTCGGGCCTTCGCTGAAGCTTTCTTT. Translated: CASSLAVGVRAFAEAFF.